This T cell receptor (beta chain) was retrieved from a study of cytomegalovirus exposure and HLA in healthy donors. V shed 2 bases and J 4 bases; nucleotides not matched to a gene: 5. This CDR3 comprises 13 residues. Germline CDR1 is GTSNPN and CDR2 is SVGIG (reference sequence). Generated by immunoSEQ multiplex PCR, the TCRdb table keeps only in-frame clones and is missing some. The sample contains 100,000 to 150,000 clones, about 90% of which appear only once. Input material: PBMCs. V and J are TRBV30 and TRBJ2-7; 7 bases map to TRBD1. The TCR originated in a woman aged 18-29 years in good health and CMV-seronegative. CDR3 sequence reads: CAWSSRGSYEQYF. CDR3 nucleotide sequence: TGTGCCTGGAGTAGCAGGGGGAGTTACGAGCAGTACTTC. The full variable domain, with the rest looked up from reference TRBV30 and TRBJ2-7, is SQTIHQWPATLVQPVGSPLSLECTVEGTSNPNLYWYRQAAGRGLQLLFYSVGIGQISSEVPQNLSASRPQDRQFILSSKKLLLSDSGFYLCAWSSRGSYEQYFGPGTRLTVT.